This T cell receptor (beta chain) was recorded in a study of T cells after yellow fever vaccination. TCRdb ran MiXCR on the 5' RACE reads and lists one entry per CDR3 protein. The table includes some 220,000 distinct CDR3 sequences, 3% to 3.5% detected once. In germline, CDR1 is MNHNS, CDR2 SASEGT. The ends lost 5 bases at V and 0 bases at J; junction bases unmatched: 11. This CDR3 comprises 18 residues. This clonotype was observed a handful of times. Its specificity is unknown. Study findings and constraints: Compared with primary, the secondary response was weaker and peaked at day 5, not 15. The bulk population could contribute abundant contaminating clonotypes to FACS-sorted repertoires. Clonotypes appearing in both CD4 and CD8 compartments existed, and their share was small. The study re-detected most primary-vaccination clones after the booster (96% CD4, 88% CD8).

The sequenced sample was CD4+ T cells sorted from PBMCs, obtained 10 days after the yellow fever booster vaccination. The gene calls are TRBV6-1 and TRBJ1-4, with 8 bases matching TRBD1. The TCR sequence derives from a man aged 18 to 30 who received the YFV17D yellow fever vaccine. The CDR3 DNA follows: TGTGCCAGCAGTTACGGACAGGGAGGTATCACAACTAATGAAAAACTGTTTTTT. Encoded protein: CASSYGQGGITTNEKLFF.